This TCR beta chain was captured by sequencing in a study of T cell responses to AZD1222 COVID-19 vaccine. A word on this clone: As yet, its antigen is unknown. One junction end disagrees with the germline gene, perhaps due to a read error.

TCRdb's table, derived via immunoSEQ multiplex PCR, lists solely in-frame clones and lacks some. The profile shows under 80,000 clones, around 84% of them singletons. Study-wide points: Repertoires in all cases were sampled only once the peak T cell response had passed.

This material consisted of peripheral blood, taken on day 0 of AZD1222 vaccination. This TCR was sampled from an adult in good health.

The CDR3 DNA follows: TGCGCCGGCAGCACCGGGACAGGGGAATCCGAGCAGTACTTC. It codes for CAGSTGTGESEQYF. The V call is TRBV5-1, the J call TRBJ2-7; 10 bases fit TRBD1. Germline CDR1 reads SGHRS; CDR2 reads YFSETQ. The CDR3 consists of 14 residues.